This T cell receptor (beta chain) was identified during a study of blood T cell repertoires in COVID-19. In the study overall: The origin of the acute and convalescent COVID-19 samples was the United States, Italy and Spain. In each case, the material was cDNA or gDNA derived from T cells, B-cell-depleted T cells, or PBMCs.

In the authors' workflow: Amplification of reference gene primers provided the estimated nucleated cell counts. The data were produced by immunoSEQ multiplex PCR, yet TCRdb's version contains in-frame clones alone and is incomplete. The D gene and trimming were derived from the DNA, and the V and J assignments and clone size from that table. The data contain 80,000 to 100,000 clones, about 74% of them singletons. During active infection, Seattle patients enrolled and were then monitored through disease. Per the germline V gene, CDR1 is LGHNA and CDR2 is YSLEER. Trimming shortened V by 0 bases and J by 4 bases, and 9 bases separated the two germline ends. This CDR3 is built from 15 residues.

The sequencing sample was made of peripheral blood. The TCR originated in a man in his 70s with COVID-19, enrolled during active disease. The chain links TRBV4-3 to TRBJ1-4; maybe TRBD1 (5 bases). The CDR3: CASSQDRQHNEKLFF. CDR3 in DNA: TGCGCCAGCAGCCAAGATCGACAGCATAATGAAAAACTGTTTTTT.